The table lists the clone carrying this TCR beta chain with many counts. This entry comes from a study of molecular identifiers for immune sequencing clone quantification. Making the bulk TCR libraries relied on previously described methods and listed TCR primers. TCRdb redid the calling of the PCR reads with MiXCR, one entry per CDR3 protein. The repertoire has hundreds of thousands of distinct CDR3 sequences, less than 20% of them found once; the top ten carry roughly 0.83%. The CDR3 is 13 amino acids. Germline trimming cut 2 bases from V and 6 bases from J; bases unmatched to any gene: 3. The V gene's germline CDR1 is MNHEY and CDR2 SMNVEV (reference sequence).

This clonotype originated in a human donor in good health. Some libraries in this study had Jurkat cell RNA spiked in. The chain joins TRBV27 to TRBJ1-1; 7 nucleotides agree with TRBD1. Specimen: naive CD8+ T cells from blood, with Jurkat cell RNA spiked in. The subset was: FACS-sorted CD8+CD4-CCR7+CD45RA+ naive T cells. The CDR3 DNA reads as TGTGCCAGCAGTTTACTGGGACAGTCTGAAGCTTTCTTT. Translation gives CASSLLGQSEAFF.